Listed here are 10 T cell receptor beta chains from one sample, sequenced in a study of T cell responses to AZD1222 COVID-19 vaccine. Profiled with immunoSEQ multiplex PCR; TCRdb holds only in-frame clones, not every one. In the table there are about 190,000 clones, approximately 91% of which are singletons. The starting material was peripheral blood, obtained on day 0 of AZD1222 vaccination. These receptors originate from an adult in good health.

The chain employs TRBV5-1 and TRBJ2-5, with D hard to call. The CDR3 spans 15 residues. Germline loops: CDR1 SGHRS, CDR2 YFSETQ. The V and J ends lost 0 bases and 4 bases respectively, with 13 bases between them. The CDR3 protein is CASSLGSSWVETQYF. The CDR3 DNA sequence: TGCGCCAGCAGCTTGGGTTCATCGTGGGTAGAGACCCAGTACTTC.

V usage is TRBV7-6 and J usage is TRBJ2-7, with D possibly being TRBD1 (6 bases). This CDR3 is built from 15 residues. Trimming removed 2 bases from V and 2 bases from J, with 13 bases in between. Germline V gene lookup returns CDR1 SGHVS and CDR2 FNYEAQ. This CDR3 is CASSLRAGAPYEQYF. In nucleotides, the CDR3 is TGTGCCAGCAGCTTAAGGGCAGGGGCCCCCTACGAGCAGTACTTC.

This clone was observed once. The genes are TRBV13 and TRBJ2-1; D remains unclear. Germline-derived CDR1 and CDR2 are PRHDT and FYEKMQ (reference sequence). The CDR3 sequence is 13 residues long. V dropped 5 bases and J dropped 3 bases, with 8 bases sitting between them. CDR3 sequence (DNA): TGTGCCAGCAGCCGAAAAAACTACAATGAGCAGTTCTTC. This encodes CASSRKNYNEQFF.

This sequence joins TRBV29-1 and TRBJ2-2, with D tentatively TRBD2 (7 bases). This CDR3 contains 15 residues. Germline V gives CDR1 SQVTM, CDR2 ANQGSEA. Trimming left V 3 bases short and J 3 bases short, with 14 bases between. The chain's CDR3 is CSVDAEGGHTGELFF. CDR3 nucleotide sequence: TGCAGCGTTGATGCGGAGGGGGGGCACACCGGGGAGCTGTTTTTT.

The chain has TRBV3-1 (or the pseudogene TRBV3-2) and TRBJ2-7; 10 bases fit TRBD1. This CDR3 spans 16 amino acids. Germline CDR1 LGHDT, CDR2 YNNKEL (reference sequence). V lost 0 bases and J lost 10; bases outside the gene matches: 12. This CDR3 is CASSQDLTGGDSYQYF. The CDR3 bases are TGTGCCAGCAGCCAAGATCTGACAGGGGGCGATTCGTACCAGTACTTC.

The chain employs TRBV27 and TRBJ2-2; 8 bases line up with TRBD2. Germline V lookup: CDR1 MNHEY, CDR2 SMNVEV (reference sequence). This CDR3 is 16 amino acids long. J was trimmed by 7 bases and V by 5 bases; bases with no gene match: 12. The CDR3 here is CASSPGLGQSYGELFF. DNA of the CDR3: TGTGCCAGCAGTCCGGGACTAGGGCAGAGTTACGGGGAGCTGTTTTTT.

Concerning this clone itself: The junction differs from germline at one of its ends, possibly a read error. The CDR3 bases are TGTGCCAGCAGCTTGGGGGACCGCTCCCACGAGCAGTACTTC. Amino acids: CASSLGDRSHEQYF. The chain has TRBV5-8 and TRBJ2-7, with D tentatively TRBD1 or TRBD2 (5 bases each). The CDR3 totals 14 residues. The germline V gene has CDR1 SGHTS and CDR2 YDEGEE.

This chain links TRBV5-4 with TRBJ1-1; the match to TRBD1 covers 7 bases. Per the germline V gene, CDR1 is SGHNT and CDR2 is YYREEE (reference sequence). Losses at the gene ends were 9 bases for V and 2 bases for J; bases not matched to a gene: 13. CDR3 length: 15 amino acids. CDR3 region: CATNLETGRNTEAFF. Here the CDR3 DNA reads TGTGCCACAAACCTGGAGACAGGGCGTAACACTGAAGCTTTCTTT. Supplemented by reference TRBV5-4 and TRBJ1-1, the full variable domain reads ETGVTQSPTHLIKTRGQQVTLRCSSQSGHNTVSWYQQALGQGPQFIFQYYREEENGRGNFPPRFSGLQFPNYSSELNVNALELDDSALYLCATNLETGRNTEAFFGQGTRLTVV.

This clone has only a few counts. The rearrangement joins TRBV28 to TRBJ2-1; TRBD1 matches at 8 bases. The CDR3 runs to 17 residues. V was pared by 4 bases and J by 4 bases, with 12 bases of the junction left unmatched. Germline V lookup: CDR1 MDHEN, CDR2 SYDVKM. The CDR3 sequence: CASSSSYDRGPYNEQFF. CDR3 DNA: TGTGCCAGCAGTTCTTCCTATGACAGGGGCCCTTACAATGAGCAGTTCTTC.

The chain combines TRBV4-1 with TRBJ2-1; D is possibly TRBD1 or TRBD2 (5 bases each). The CDR3 runs to 16 residues. Trimming took off 4 bases at V and 0 bases at J, with 13 bases between the two ends. Germline CDR1 MGHRA, CDR2 YSYEKL. In DNA form, the CDR3 reads TGCGCCAGCAGCCCCGAATGGGGGAGCTCCTACAATGAGCAGTTCTTC. Protein product: CASSPEWGSSYNEQFF.